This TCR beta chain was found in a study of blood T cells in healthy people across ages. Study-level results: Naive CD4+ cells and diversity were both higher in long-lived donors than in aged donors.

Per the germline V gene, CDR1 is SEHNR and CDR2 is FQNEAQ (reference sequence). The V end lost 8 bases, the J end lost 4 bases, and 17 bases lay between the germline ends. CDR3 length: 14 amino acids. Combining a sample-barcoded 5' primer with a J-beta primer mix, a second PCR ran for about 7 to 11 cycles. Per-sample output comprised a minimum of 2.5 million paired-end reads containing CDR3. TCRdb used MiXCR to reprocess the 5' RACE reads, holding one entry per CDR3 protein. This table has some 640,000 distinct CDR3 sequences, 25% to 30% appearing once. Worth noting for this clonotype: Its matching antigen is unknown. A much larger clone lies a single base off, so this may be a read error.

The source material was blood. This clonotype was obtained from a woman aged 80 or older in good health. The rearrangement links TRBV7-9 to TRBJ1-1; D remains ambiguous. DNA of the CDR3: TGTGCCAGCGGTCCACCACTCCTGGGCACTGAAGCTTTCTTT. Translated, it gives CASGPPLLGTEAFF.